Below are 32 T cell receptor beta chains sequenced from a single sample in a study of post-analysis software for immune sequencing data. cDNA libraries of TCR beta carried unique molecular identifiers. TCRdb independently ran MiXCR on the PCR reads; one entry per CDR3 protein. The sample includes approximately 730,000 distinct CDR3 sequences, around 27% of them seen just once. No antigens are known for them. General study findings and limits: Controls had lower frequencies than patients of about 5 TRBV segments, which included TRBV5-6, TRBV5-1 and TRBV20-1.

Material for sequencing was blood. These receptors originate from a girl under 18 with multiple sclerosis.

This clonotype appeared a few times. This sequence joins TRBV6-5 and TRBJ2-1; possible D gene TRBD2, 6 bases. V was clipped by 2 bases and J by 0 bases, with 23 bases between them. This CDR3 has 20 residues. The germline gives CDR1 MNHEY, CDR2 SVGAGI. The CDR3 region has the DNA TGTGCCAGCAGTTACCCGGGGGTGAGGCGGCTTGCGAGCTCCTACAATGAGCAGTTCTTC. Protein sequence: CASSYPGVRRLASSYNEQFF.

This chain uses TRBV12-3 or TRBV12-4 with TRBJ1-2, with 9 bases identical to TRBD1. CDR3 length equals 13 residues. J was trimmed by 12 bases and V by 8 bases; bases with no gene match: 13. Here the CDR3 reads CASAYTGQGPHTF. CDR3 bases: TGTGCCAGCGCCTACACGGGACAGGGCCCCCACACCTTC.

For this clonotype: At one boundary the junction diverges from the germline segment, which might be a read error. V is TRBV2 and J is TRBJ1-6; D remains ambiguous. Germline values: CDR1 SNHLY, CDR2 FYNNEI. This CDR3 has 14 amino acids. This CDR3 reads CASREDTDGSPLHF. CDR3 DNA sequence: TGTGCCAGCAGGGAAGACACGGACGGGTCACCCCTCCACTTT. The entire variable domain, with the rest obtained from reference TRBV2 and TRBJ1-6, is as follows: EPEVTQTPSHQVTQMGQEVILRCVPISNHLYFYWYRQILGQKVEFLVSFYNNEISEKSEIFDDQFSVERPDGSNFTLKIRSTKLEDSAMYFCASREDTDGSPLHFGNGTRLTVT.

This clonotype was counted a single time. The chain couples TRBV12-3 or TRBV12-4 to TRBJ1-1, with unresolved D. V lost 3 bases, J lost 5 bases, and 13 bases lay in between. The CDR3 length is 14 residues. The CDR3 loop is CASSFRLWGTEAFF. DNA of the CDR3: TGTGCCAGCAGTTTTCGGTTGTGGGGAACTGAAGCTTTCTTT.

In its sample, this clonotype was seen a few times. The chain couples TRBV7-2 to TRBJ2-7; a weak D match, TRBD2 (5 bases). Germline V gives CDR1 SGHTA, CDR2 FQGNSA. V was cut by 1 base and J by 1 base, with 11 bases left in between. The CDR3 totals 15 residues. The CDR3 nucleotides are TGTGCCAGCAGCTTAGATCCGGGAATTTCCTACGAGCAGTACTTC. Its protein product is CASSLDPGISYEQYF.

This clonotype came up a few times. The chain recombines TRBV5-5 with TRBJ1-5; D call uncertain. The CDR3 is 15 amino acids. Germline V CDR1 and CDR2: SGHKS, YYEKEE (reference sequence). V was cut by 0 bases and J by 0 bases, with 7 bases left in between. The CDR3 bases are TGTGCCAGCAGCTTGGGTCTGAATAGCAATCAGCCCCAGCATTTT. Translating gives CASSLGLNSNQPQHF. The full variable domain, rest sourced from reference TRBV5-5 and TRBJ1-5, is DAGVTQSPTHLIKTRGQQVTLRCSPISGHKSVSWYQQVLGQGPQFIFQYYEKEERGRGNFPDRFSARQFPNYSSELNVNALLLGDSALYLCASSLGLNSNQPQHFGDGTRLSIL.

Turning to this clonotype: At one end the junction does not follow the germline gene, possibly because of a read error. In DNA, the CDR3 is TGTGCCAGCGAACTCTCGACGGTTTATGACTACACCTTC. Its protein is CASELSTVYDYTF. The chain joins TRBV7-2 to TRBJ1-2; D remains ambiguous. Germline V gene data show CDR1 as SGHTA and CDR2 as FQGNSA. This CDR3 is 13 amino acids long.

The sample holds one count of this clonotype. The CDR3 DNA reads as TGCAGTGCTGCGGACCGGGGCAGGGGTCACGAGCAGTACTTC. Residues: CSAADRGRGHEQYF. This chain links TRBV20-1 with TRBJ2-7; perhaps TRBD1 as D (6 bases). The V gene's germline CDR1 is DFQATT and CDR2 SNEGSKA (reference sequence). The CDR3 is made up of 14 amino acids. Trimming shortened V by 5 bases and J by 5 bases, and 19 bases separated the two germline ends.

This chain's CDR3 is CASSLDDRTYEQYF. The CDR3 region has the DNA TGTGCCAGCAGCTTAGACGACCGAACCTACGAGCAGTACTTC. V and J are TRBV13 and TRBJ2-7; D not certain. The CDR3 runs 14 residues. Trimming shortened V by 1 base and J by 2 bases, and 9 bases separated the two germline ends. Germline loops: CDR1 PRHDT, CDR2 FYEKMQ (reference sequence).

A few counts support this clonotype. The chain combines TRBV20-1 with TRBJ1-2; D remains ambiguous. Per germline, CDR1 DFQATT and CDR2 SNEGSKA (reference sequence). The CDR3 length is 14 residues. V lost 3 bases and J 1 base, leaving 12 bases between the germline ends. DNA for the CDR3: TGCAGTGCTAGCCGACCCCGGGGTAACTATGGCTACACCTTC. Amino acids: CSASRPRGNYGYTF.

The CDR3 nucleotides are TGTGCCAGCAGTGCATTTATTACGCAGTATTTT. Residues: CASSAFITQYF. The V gene is TRBV25-1, the J gene TRBJ2-3; D gene unclear. The germline V gene has CDR1 MGHDK and CDR2 SYGVNS. Trimming shortened V by 4 bases and J by 8 bases, and 7 bases separated the two germline ends. This CDR3 has 11 amino acids.

The rearrangement uses TRBV20-1 and TRBJ2-4, with 7 bases lining up with TRBD1. V dropped 2 bases and J dropped 9; count of bases not matched to a gene: 7. CDR3 length: 13 residues. The germline gives CDR1 DFQATT, CDR2 SNEGSKA (reference sequence). CDR3 sequence: CSARRQGWGIQYF. CDR3 DNA: TGCAGTGCTAGACGACAGGGTTGGGGCATTCAGTACTTC.

The chain uses TRBV20-1 and TRBJ2-6; 13 nucleotides match TRBD2. The CDR3 loop spans 17 amino acids. V trimming: 2 bases; J trimming: 3 bases; junction bases outside the gene matches: 4. CDR1 and CDR2 from the germline V gene are DFQATT and SNEGSKA (reference sequence). In DNA form, the CDR3 reads TGCAGTGCTAGAAAGGGACTAGCGGGATATGGGGCCAACGTCCTGACTTTC. Its protein is CSARKGLAGYGANVLTF.

This clonotype was observed a few times. The chain combines TRBV7-2 with TRBJ2-7; D perhaps matches TRBD2 (6 bases). V was pared by 1 base and J by 4 bases, with 14 bases between. The CDR3 has 15 residues. In germline, CDR1 is SGHTA, CDR2 FQGNSA. The CDR3 coding sequence is TGTGCCAGCAGCTTAGACTCGTGGGGGGAATACGAGCAGTACTTC. Translated: CASSLDSWGEYEQYF.

This clonotype appeared a few times. This chain connects TRBV5-5 to TRBJ1-4; D gene unclear. With 4 bases removed from V and 8 bases from J, the gap between germline ends came to 15 bases. The CDR3 spans 14 residues. The germline V gene encodes CDR1 SGHKS and CDR2 YYEKEE (reference sequence). The CDR3 is CASSPRTAGEKLFF. The CDR3 DNA follows: TGTGCCAGCAGCCCGCGGACCGCGGGGGAAAAACTGTTTTTT.

The chain joins TRBV5-6 to TRBJ2-3; D gene uncertain. The CDR3 sequence is 13 residues long. Germline V gene data show CDR1 as SGHDT and CDR2 as YYEEEE. V lost 5 bases and J 1 base, leaving 8 bases between the germline ends. The CDR3 is CASRGIGTDTQYF. For the CDR3, the DNA is TGTGCCAGCAGGGGGATTGGCACAGATACGCAGTATTTT.

The chain combines TRBV6-5 with TRBJ1-2; D is ambiguous. From germline, CDR1 is MNHEY and CDR2 SVGAGI. Trimming left V 0 bases short and J 7 bases short, with 18 bases between. This CDR3 region has 16 residues. This CDR3 reads CASSYSGDFFPSGYTF. The CDR3 region has the DNA TGTGCCAGCAGTTACTCGGGCGACTTCTTTCCGTCTGGCTACACCTTC.

The chain has TRBV28 and TRBJ1-2; D is possibly TRBD1 (5 bases). Germline V lookup: CDR1 MDHEN, CDR2 SYDVKM. The CDR3 runs to 17 residues. Trimming removed 4 bases from V and 1 base from J, with 19 bases in between. Written as DNA, the CDR3 is TGTGCCAGCAGTTCCGCAGAGGGGCTTGGGTTTAACTATGGCTACACCTTC. Protein: CASSSAEGLGFNYGYTF.

The chain carries TRBV5-1 and TRBJ2-7; D tentatively fits TRBD1 or TRBD2 (5 bases each). Trimming took 2 bases from V and 5 from J, leaving 17 bases between them. CDR1 is SGHRS and CDR2 is YFSETQ in the germline V gene. The CDR3 sequence is 15 residues long. The CDR3 DNA sequence: TGCGCCAGCAGCTTTGTGGGTTTGGGGGTGGACGAGCAGTACTTC. As protein: CASSFVGLGVDEQYF.

This clonotype was counted a few times. The rearrangement joins TRBV20-1 to TRBJ2-3; 9 bases map to TRBD1. Trimming cost V 6 bases and J 3 bases; bases outside gene matches: 10. The CDR3 sequence is 15 residues long. From germline, CDR1 is DFQATT and CDR2 SNEGSKA (reference sequence). CDR3 amino acids: CSARTGVDTTDTQYF. DNA of the CDR3: TGCAGTGCAAGGACAGGGGTAGATACTACAGATACGCAGTATTTT.

This clonotype was observed a single time. The J gene is TRBJ1-2, the V gene TRBV28; 10 bases fit TRBD1. Germline V gene data show CDR1 as MDHEN and CDR2 as SYDVKM. CDR3 length: 16 amino acids. V gave up 6 bases and J gave up 1 base; unmatched junction bases: 8. The CDR3 DNA follows: TGTGCCAGCAGCCCCGCTGGGACAGGGGTTAACTATGGCTACACCTTC. This encodes CASSPAGTGVNYGYTF.

Concerning this clonotype itself: This may be a read error: a much more frequent sequence differs by one nucleotide. The chain has TRBV20-1 and TRBJ2-1, with 12 bases that match TRBD2. The V gene end was trimmed by 6 bases and the J gene end by 9 bases; junction bases not matched to a gene: 6. The CDR3 sequence is 13 residues long. Germline values: CDR1 DFQATT, CDR2 SNEGSKA (reference sequence). The CDR3 nucleotides are TGCAGTGCCACTAGCGGGAGGCGCTTTGAGCAGTTCTTC. Encoded protein: CSATSGRRFEQFF.

This clonotype was recorded at least ten times. The CDR3 here is CASSYAGAGANVLTF. CDR3 coding DNA: TGTGCCAGCAGTTATGCGGGGGCTGGGGCCAACGTCCTGACTTTC. The chain links TRBV6-1 to TRBJ2-6, with 7 bases identical to TRBD2. Germline lookup yields CDR1 MNHNS and CDR2 SASEGT. Trimming took 5 bases from V and 2 from J; bases not matched to a gene: 3. The CDR3 covers 15 residues.

About this clonotype itself: At one boundary the junction diverges from the germline segment, which might be a read error. This chain's CDR3 is CASSAGTEYSALHF. The CDR3 DNA follows: TGTGCCAGCAGCGCCGGAACAGAGTATTCAGCCCTCCACTTT. V gene TRBV9 combines with J gene TRBJ1-6, with D unresolved. The length of the CDR3 is 14 residues. Germline CDR1 reads SGDLS; CDR2 reads YYNGEE.

This chain uses TRBV4-3 with TRBJ2-6; D not resolved. Trimming took 0 bases from V and 0 from J, leaving 6 bases between them. Per the germline V gene, CDR1 is LGHNA and CDR2 is YSLEER. The CDR3 is made up of 16 amino acids. CDR3 region: CASSQEALSGANVLTF. CDR3 nucleotide sequence: TGCGCCAGCAGCCAAGAAGCCCTCTCTGGGGCCAACGTCCTGACTTTC.

The V and J genes are TRBV20-1 and TRBJ2-7, with D maybe TRBD2 (6 bases). The V and J ends lost 3 bases and 7 bases respectively, with 13 bases between them. The CDR3 extends over 12 amino acids. Germline CDR1 and CDR2: DFQATT and SNEGSKA (reference sequence). CDR3 sequence: CSASGGLMEQYF. The DNA of the CDR3 is TGCAGTGCTAGCGGGGGATTGATGGAGCAGTACTTC.

Points on this clonotype: A much larger clonotype is one base distant, so this may be a read error. The J gene is TRBJ2-3, the V gene TRBV7-2, with 7 bases matching TRBD1. Germline CDR1 and CDR2: SGHTA and FQGNSA. CDR3 length: 15 residues. The CDR3 is CAGSSNRGGTDTQYF. The CDR3 DNA sequence: TGTGCCGGCAGCTCCAACAGGGGTGGCACAGATACGCAGTATTTT.

The chain carries TRBV21-1 and TRBJ2-7; TRBD1 reflects the table's D call only, with no check against the DNA. The J call is in doubt because the DNA end fits TRBJ2-5 better. TRBV21-1 is a pseudogene locus. The CDR3 totals 16 residues. CDR3 residues: CASSKITRGRGETQYF. The CDR3 DNA reads TGTGCCAGCAGCAAAATCACCAGGGGGCGCGGGGAGACCCAGTACTTC.

This clonotype was counted only a few times. The chain recombines TRBV7-9 with TRBJ2-7, with D possibly TRBD1 on 6 matching bases. Trimming stripped 4 bases from V and 6 bases from J, with 16 bases between. Per germline, CDR1 SEHNR and CDR2 FQNEAQ (reference sequence). The CDR3 loop spans 14 amino acids. CDR3 sequence reads: CASSSSKQGPEQYF. For the CDR3, the DNA is TGTGCCAGCAGCTCATCAAAACAGGGACCCGAGCAGTACTTC.

This chain links TRBV2 with TRBJ2-1, with D possibly being TRBD2 (7 bases). Trimming took 0 bases from V and 6 from J, leaving 15 bases between them. The CDR3 is made up of 16 amino acids. CDR1 is SNHLY, CDR2 FYNNEI, per germline. In DNA form, the CDR3 reads TGTGCCAGCAGTGAAGCAGGGGGGGCTATTCCCAATGAGCAGTTCTTC. Residues: CASSEAGGAIPNEQFF. Based on the CDR3 plus reference TRBV2 and TRBJ2-1, the full variable domain is EPEVTQTPSHQVTQMGQEVILRCVPISNHLYFYWYRQILGQKVEFLVSFYNNEISEKSEIFDDQFSVERPDGSNFTLKIRSTKLEDSAMYFCASSEAGGAIPNEQFFGPGTRLTVL.

This chain uses TRBV7-9 with TRBJ1-3; no firm D call. Trimming left V 5 bases short and J 4 bases short, with 9 bases between. Germline V gene lookup returns CDR1 SEHNR and CDR2 FQNEAQ (reference sequence). The length of the CDR3 is 13 residues. The CDR3 DNA reads as TGTGCCAGCAGCCCATTTTCCGGAAACACCATATATTTT. Protein product: CASSPFSGNTIYF. The entire variable domain, with the rest obtained from reference TRBV7-9 and TRBJ1-3, is as follows: DTGVSQNPRHKITKRGQNVTFRCDPISEHNRLYWYRQTLGQGPEFLTYFQNEAQLEKSRLLSDRFSAERPKGSFSTLEIQRTEQGDSAMYLCASSPFSGNTIYFGEGSWLTVV.

This chain joins TRBV7-2 and TRBJ1-3; a possible D gene is TRBD1 (6 bases). Between the trimmed V and J ends, which lost 5 bases and 4 bases, there was a span of 18 bases. This CDR3 contains 16 residues. CDR1 and CDR2 (germline): SGHTA, FQGNSA. The CDR3 DNA reads as TGTGCCAGCAGCCAGGAGCCGGGGGCGCCCGGAAACACCATATATTTT. Its protein is CASSQEPGAPGNTIYF.